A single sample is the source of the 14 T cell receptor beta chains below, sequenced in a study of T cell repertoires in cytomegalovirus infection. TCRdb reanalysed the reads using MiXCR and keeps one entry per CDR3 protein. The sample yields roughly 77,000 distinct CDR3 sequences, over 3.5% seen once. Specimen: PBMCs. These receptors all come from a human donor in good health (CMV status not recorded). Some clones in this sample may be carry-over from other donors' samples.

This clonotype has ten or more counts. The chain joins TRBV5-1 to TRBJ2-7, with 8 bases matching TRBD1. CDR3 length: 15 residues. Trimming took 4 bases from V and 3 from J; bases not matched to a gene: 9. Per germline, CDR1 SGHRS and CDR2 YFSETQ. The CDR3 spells CASSLRQGRFYEQYF. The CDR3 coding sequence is TGCGCCAGCAGCCTGAGACAGGGGAGATTCTACGAGCAGTACTTC.

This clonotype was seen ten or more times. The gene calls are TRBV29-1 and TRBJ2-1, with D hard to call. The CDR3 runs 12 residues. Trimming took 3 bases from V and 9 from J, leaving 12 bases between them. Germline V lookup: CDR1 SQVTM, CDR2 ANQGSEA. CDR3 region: CSVESPGGEQFF. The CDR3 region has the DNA TGCAGCGTTGAGTCTCCGGGCGGTGAGCAGTTCTTC.

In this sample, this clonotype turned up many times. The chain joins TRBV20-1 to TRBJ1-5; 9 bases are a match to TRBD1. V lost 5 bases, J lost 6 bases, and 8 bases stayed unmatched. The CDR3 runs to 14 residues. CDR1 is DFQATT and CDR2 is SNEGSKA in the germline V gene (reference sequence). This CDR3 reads CSALGQGKRQPQHF. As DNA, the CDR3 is TGCAGTGCTCTGGGACAGGGAAAGCGTCAGCCCCAGCATTTT.

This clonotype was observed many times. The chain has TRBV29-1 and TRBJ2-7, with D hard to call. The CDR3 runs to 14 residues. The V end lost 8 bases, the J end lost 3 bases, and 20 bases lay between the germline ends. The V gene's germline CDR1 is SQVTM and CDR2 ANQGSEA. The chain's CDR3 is CSPRIPGVFYEQYF. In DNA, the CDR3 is TGCAGCCCTCGGATCCCTGGGGTCTTCTACGAGCAGTACTTC.

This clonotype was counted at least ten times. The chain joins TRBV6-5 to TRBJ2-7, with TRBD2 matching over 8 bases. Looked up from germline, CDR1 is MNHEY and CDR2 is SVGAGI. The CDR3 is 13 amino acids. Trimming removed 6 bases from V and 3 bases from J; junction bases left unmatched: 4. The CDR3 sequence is CASRSGLVYEQYF. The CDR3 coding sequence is TGTGCCAGCAGGTCGGGACTAGTCTACGAGCAGTACTTC.

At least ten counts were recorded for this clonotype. CDR3 sequence: CASSLITGDTPLHF. The CDR3 coding sequence is TGTGCCAGCAGCTTAATTACTGGCGACACACCCCTCCACTTT. The rearrangement joins TRBV7-8 to TRBJ1-6; no firm D call. V lost 2 bases, J lost 11 bases, and 13 bases lay in between. This CDR3 spans 14 amino acids. The germline gives CDR1 SGHVS, CDR2 FQNEAQ.

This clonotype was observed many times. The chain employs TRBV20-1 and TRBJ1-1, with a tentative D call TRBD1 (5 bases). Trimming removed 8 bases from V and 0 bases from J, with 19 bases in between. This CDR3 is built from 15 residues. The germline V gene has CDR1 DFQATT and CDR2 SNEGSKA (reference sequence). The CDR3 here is CSQVEGDRMNTEAFF. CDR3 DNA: TGCAGTCAAGTGGAAGGGGACCGAATGAACACTGAAGCTTTCTTT.

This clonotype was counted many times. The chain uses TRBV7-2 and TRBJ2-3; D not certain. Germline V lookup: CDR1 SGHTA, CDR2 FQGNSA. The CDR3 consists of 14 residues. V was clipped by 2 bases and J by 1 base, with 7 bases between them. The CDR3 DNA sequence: TGTGCCAGCAGCTTAATACGGGGCACAGATACGCAGTATTTT. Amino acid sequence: CASSLIRGTDTQYF.

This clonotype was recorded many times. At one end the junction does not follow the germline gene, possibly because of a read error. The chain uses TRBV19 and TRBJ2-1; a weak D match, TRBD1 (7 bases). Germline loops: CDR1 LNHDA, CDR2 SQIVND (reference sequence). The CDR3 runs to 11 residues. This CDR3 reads CASSMGGQLDF. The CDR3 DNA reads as TGTGCCAGTAGTATGGGGGGACAGCTCGACTTC.

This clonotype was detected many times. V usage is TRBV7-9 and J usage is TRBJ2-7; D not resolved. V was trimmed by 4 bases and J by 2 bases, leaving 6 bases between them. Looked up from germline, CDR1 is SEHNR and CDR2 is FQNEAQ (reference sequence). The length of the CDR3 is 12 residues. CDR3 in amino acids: CASSSYTYEQYF. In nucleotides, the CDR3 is TGTGCCAGCAGCTCCTATACCTACGAGCAGTACTTC. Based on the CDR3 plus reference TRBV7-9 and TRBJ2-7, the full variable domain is DTGVSQNPRHKITKRGQNVTFRCDPISEHNRLYWYRQTLGQGPEFLTYFQNEAQLEKSRLLSDRFSAERPKGSFSTLEIQRTEQGDSAMYLCASSSYTYEQYFGPGTRLTVT.

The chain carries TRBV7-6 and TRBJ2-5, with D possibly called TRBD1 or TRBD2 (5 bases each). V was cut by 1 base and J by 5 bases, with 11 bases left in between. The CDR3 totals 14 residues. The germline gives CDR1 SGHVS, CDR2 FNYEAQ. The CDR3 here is CASSLVGGLETQYF. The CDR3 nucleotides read TGTGCCAGCAGCTTAGTTGGGGGTTTGGAGACCCAGTACTTC.

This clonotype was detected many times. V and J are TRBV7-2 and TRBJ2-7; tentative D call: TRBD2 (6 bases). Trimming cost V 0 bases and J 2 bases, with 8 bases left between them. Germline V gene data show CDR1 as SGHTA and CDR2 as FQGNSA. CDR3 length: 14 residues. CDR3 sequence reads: CASSLAGGTYEQYF. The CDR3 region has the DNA TGTGCCAGCAGCTTAGCGGGGGGAACCTACGAGCAGTACTTC. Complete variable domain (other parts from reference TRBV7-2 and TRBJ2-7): GAGVSQSPSNKVTEKGKDVELRCDPISGHTALYWYRQSLGQGLEFLIYFQGNSAPDKSGLPSDRFSAERTGGSVSTLTIQRTQQEDSAVYLCASSLAGGTYEQYFGPGTRLTVT.

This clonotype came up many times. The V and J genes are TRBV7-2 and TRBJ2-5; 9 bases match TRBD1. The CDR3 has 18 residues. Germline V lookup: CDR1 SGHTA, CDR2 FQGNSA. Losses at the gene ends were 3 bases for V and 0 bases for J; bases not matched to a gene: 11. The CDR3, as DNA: TGTGCCAGCAGCTTCAGGGTGGGACAGGGTTGGTACCAAGAGACCCAGTACTTC. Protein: CASSFRVGQGWYQETQYF.

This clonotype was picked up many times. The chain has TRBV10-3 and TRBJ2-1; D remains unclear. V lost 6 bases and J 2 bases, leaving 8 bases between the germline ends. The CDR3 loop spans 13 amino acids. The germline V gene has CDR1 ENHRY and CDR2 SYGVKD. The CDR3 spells CAIRADAYNEQFF. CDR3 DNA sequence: TGTGCCATCAGGGCAGACGCCTACAATGAGCAGTTCTTC.